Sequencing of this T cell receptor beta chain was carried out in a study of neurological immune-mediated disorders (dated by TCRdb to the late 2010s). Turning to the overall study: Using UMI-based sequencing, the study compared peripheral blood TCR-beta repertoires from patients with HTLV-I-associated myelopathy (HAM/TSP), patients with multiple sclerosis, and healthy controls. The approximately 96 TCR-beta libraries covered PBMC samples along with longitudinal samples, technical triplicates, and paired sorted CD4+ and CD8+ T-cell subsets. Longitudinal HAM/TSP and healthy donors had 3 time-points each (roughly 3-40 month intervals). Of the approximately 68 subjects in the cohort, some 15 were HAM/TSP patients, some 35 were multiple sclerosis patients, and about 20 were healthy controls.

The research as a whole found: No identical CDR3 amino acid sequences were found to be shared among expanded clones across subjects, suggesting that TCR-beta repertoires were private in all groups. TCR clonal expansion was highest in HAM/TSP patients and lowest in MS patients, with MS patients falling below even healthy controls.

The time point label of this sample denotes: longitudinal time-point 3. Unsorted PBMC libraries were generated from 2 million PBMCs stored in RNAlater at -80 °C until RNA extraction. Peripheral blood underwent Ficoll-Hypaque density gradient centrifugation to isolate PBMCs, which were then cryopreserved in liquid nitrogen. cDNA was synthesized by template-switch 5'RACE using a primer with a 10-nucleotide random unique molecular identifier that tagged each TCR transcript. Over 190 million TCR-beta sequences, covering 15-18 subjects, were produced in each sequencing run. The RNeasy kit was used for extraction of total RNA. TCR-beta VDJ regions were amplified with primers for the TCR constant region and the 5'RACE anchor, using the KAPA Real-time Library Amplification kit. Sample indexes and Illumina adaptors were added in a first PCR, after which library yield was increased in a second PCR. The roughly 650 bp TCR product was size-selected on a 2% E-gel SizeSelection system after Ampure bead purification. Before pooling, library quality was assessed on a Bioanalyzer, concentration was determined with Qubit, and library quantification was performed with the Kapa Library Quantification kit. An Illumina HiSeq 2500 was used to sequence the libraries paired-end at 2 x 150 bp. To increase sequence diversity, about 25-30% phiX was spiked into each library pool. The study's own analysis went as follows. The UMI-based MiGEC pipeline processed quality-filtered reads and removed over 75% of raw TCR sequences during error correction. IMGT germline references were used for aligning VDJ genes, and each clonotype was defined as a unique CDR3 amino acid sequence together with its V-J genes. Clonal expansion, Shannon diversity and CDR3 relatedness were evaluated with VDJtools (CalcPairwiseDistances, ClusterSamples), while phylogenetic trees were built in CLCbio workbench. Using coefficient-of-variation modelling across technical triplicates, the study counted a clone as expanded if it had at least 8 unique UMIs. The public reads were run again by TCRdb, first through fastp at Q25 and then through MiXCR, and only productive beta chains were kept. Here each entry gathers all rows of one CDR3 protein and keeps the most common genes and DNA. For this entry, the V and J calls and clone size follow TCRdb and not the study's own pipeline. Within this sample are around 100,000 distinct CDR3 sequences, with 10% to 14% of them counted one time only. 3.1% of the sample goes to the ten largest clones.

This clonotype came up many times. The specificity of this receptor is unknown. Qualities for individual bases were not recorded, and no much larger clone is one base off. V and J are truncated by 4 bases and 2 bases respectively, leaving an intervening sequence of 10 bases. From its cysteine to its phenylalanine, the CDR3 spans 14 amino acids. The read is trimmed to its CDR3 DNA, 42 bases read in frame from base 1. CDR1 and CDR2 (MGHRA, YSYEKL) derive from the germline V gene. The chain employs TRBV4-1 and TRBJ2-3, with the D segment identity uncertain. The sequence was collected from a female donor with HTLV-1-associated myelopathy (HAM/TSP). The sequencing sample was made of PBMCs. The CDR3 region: CASSLRYNTDTQYF. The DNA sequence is TGCGCCAGCAGCCTACGATATAACACAGATACGCAGTATTTT.